The 23 T cell receptor beta chains below all came from one sample that was sequenced in a study of beta chain features in type 1 diabetes. Reverse transcribing all isolated RNA meant expressed TCRB transcripts were sequenced. Using immunoSEQ multiplex PCR, the repertoire was profiled, and TCRdb retains in-frame clones only, with some absent. This table has 240,000 or so clones, 25% to 30% appearing once. The specimen sequenced was central memory CD4+ T cells from blood. These receptor sequences come from a young man in good health.

A few counts support this clone. The rearrangement joins TRBV7-2 to TRBJ2-7; 8 bases match TRBD1. The CDR3 has 13 amino acids. Germline V gene sequence: CDR1 SGHTA, CDR2 FQGNSA. V was pared by 5 bases and J by 2 bases, with 2 bases of the junction left unmatched. The CDR3 nucleotides read TGTGCCAGCAGCCCAGGGGGCACCTACGAGCAGTACTTC. This sequence encodes CASSPGGTYEQYF.

This clone was seen only a few times. The V and J genes are TRBV13 and TRBJ2-1; TRBD2 matches 9 bases. Germline-derived CDR1 and CDR2 are PRHDT and FYEKMQ (reference sequence). CDR3 length equals 17 residues. V gave up 5 bases and J gave up 10 bases; unmatched junction bases: 18. The CDR3 DNA is TGTGCCAGCAGCCCGAGTCGGTGGACTAGCGCCCCATCCGAGCAGTTCTTC. The encoded protein is CASSPSRWTSAPSEQFF.

This clone was seen a few times. This chain connects TRBV5-8 to TRBJ2-7; tentatively, D is TRBD1 (6 bases). The CDR3 loop spans 15 amino acids. V lost 4 bases and J lost 4, with 18 bases in between. Germline loops: CDR1 SGHTS, CDR2 YDEGEE. The CDR3 reads CASSQETGTRYEQYF. The CDR3 nucleotides read TGTGCCAGCAGCCAGGAAACAGGGACGCGGTACGAGCAGTACTTC.

This rearrangement joins TRBV7-9 to TRBJ1-1, with a possible D match to TRBD1 (6 bases). CDR1 is SEHNR, CDR2 FQNEAQ, per germline (reference sequence). The CDR3 sequence is 13 residues long. Trimming cost V 4 bases and J 8 bases, with 14 bases left between them. CDR3 nucleotide sequence: TGTGCCAGCAGCTCGGAAGGACAGTCCGAAGCTTTCTTT. Translation: CASSSEGQSEAFF.

The chain is built from TRBV29-1 and TRBJ2-3; the D call may be TRBD1 or TRBD2 (5 bases each). The CDR3 totals 14 residues. V was clipped by 4 bases and J by 8 bases, with 19 bases between them. Germline V gene data show CDR1 as SQVTM and CDR2 as ANQGSEA. CDR3 bases: TGCAGCGTTGGTATGGGGGACCGGCAGGGTACGCAGTATTTT. It encodes CSVGMGDRQGTQYF.

This rearrangement joins TRBV7-9 to TRBJ2-1, with D possibly TRBD1 on 5 matching bases. The CDR3 contains 14 residues. V was cut by 6 bases and J by 6 bases, with 15 bases left in between. Germline loops: CDR1 SEHNR, CDR2 FQNEAQ (reference sequence). CDR3 DNA sequence: TGTGCCAGCAGTCGGTCGACAGAGTCCAATGAGCAGTTCTTC. This translates into CASSRSTESNEQFF.

This clone was seen a few times. The chain combines TRBV6-5 with TRBJ1-6; 7 bases align to TRBD1. CDR3 length equals 14 residues. The germline V gene has CDR1 MNHEY and CDR2 SVGAGI. V was clipped by 2 bases and J by 9 bases; unmatched bases: 4. The CDR3 sequence is CASSYGQGGSPLHF. CDR3 nucleotides: TGTGCCAGCAGTTACGGGCAGGGGGGTTCACCCCTCCACTTT.

This clone was detected a few times. A junction boundary mismatches the germline segment, possibly from a read error. The chain employs TRBV6-5 and TRBJ2-1; 14 bases are shared with TRBD2. The CDR3 contains 15 residues. Per the germline V gene, CDR1 is MNHEY and CDR2 is SVGAGI. CDR3 sequence: CASSYQRTSGGSQVF. In DNA form, the CDR3 reads TGTGCCAGCAGTTACCAGAGGACTAGCGGGGGGAGTCAGGTCTTC.

This chain links TRBV28 with TRBJ2-1; tentatively, D is TRBD1 (5 bases). The CDR3 has 16 amino acids. The germline V gene encodes CDR1 MDHEN and CDR2 SYDVKM. Between the trimmed V and J ends, which lost 5 bases and 1 base, there was a span of 15 bases. The CDR3 DNA is TGTGCCAGCAGTGGATATGGGCAGGGATCCTACAATGAGCAGTTCTTC. Protein: CASSGYGQGSYNEQFF.

This clone was seen a handful of times. Other DNA sequences of this sample code for an identical CDR3. V gene TRBV30 combines with J gene TRBJ2-2; D is possibly TRBD1 (6 bases). V dropped 2 bases and J dropped 4 bases, with 8 bases sitting between them. This CDR3 has 13 amino acids. Germline assignment: CDR1 GTSNPN and CDR2 SVGIG (reference sequence). CDR3: CAWSPGVTGELFF. The CDR3 DNA follows: TGTGCCTGGAGTCCAGGGGTCACCGGGGAGCTGTTTTTT.

This clone showed up many times. This rearrangement joins TRBV5-1 to TRBJ2-1, with 7 bases identical to TRBD2. CDR1 and CDR2 from the germline V gene are SGHRS and YFSETQ. The CDR3 covers 15 residues. The V segment lost 2 bases and the J segment 7 bases; nucleotides outside the gene matches: 9. The CDR3 DNA reads as TGCGCCAGCAGCTTCGGGGGAGGGCCGATGAATGAGCAGTTCTTC. It specifies CASSFGGGPMNEQFF.

This chain joins TRBV11-3 and TRBJ2-1; weak D call: TRBD1 (6 bases). CDR1 and CDR2 (germline): SGHNT, YENEEA. This CDR3 spans 14 amino acids. Deletions cut 3 bases from V and 0 bases from J, with 6 bases between. This CDR3 reads CASSLDSSYNEQFF. The DNA for the CDR3 is TGTGCCAGCAGCTTGGACAGCTCCTACAATGAGCAGTTCTTC.

This clone came up many times. J is TRBJ1-2 and V is TRBV16; D uncertain. Deletions cut 1 base from V and 7 bases from J, with 13 bases between. CDR3 length: 14 amino acids. The germline V gene has CDR1 KGHSY and CDR2 FQNENV. Written as DNA, the CDR3 is TGTGCCAGCAGCCAATGGGGAAGTGGCTCTGGCTACACCTTC. Translation gives CASSQWGSGSGYTF.

The gene calls are TRBV25-1 and TRBJ2-7; D may be TRBD2 (6 bases). Germline CDR1 and CDR2: MGHDK and SYGVNS. The CDR3 runs to 14 residues. Trimming removed 3 bases from V and 0 bases from J, with 9 bases in between. The CDR3 DNA reads as TGTGCCAGCAGTGAGGGAGGTAGCTCCTACGAGCAGTACTTC. This codes for CASSEGGSSYEQYF.

This clone turned up a few times. The chain carries TRBV28 and TRBJ2-2; TRBD1 aligns across 7 bases. CDR1 is MDHEN and CDR2 is SYDVKM in the germline V gene. The trim removed 6 bases at V and 4 bases at J, leaving 5 bases unmatched. The CDR3 extends over 14 amino acids. The CDR3 DNA follows: TGTGCCAGCAGCCCAGGGGGACGCACCGGGGAGCTGTTTTTT. This encodes CASSPGGRTGELFF.

This sequence joins TRBV19 and TRBJ1-2; D is ambiguous. Germline values: CDR1 LNHDA, CDR2 SQIVND (reference sequence). Trimming cost V 3 bases and J 4 bases, with 15 bases left between them. This CDR3 has 15 residues. CDR3 bases: TGTGCCAGTAGTATTGTCGGCAGGCTCAGCTATGGCTACACCTTC. Amino acids: CASSIVGRLSYGYTF. The full variable domain, its missing parts supplied by reference TRBV19 and TRBJ1-2, is DGGITQSPKYLFRKEGQNVTLSCEQNLNHDAMYWYRQDPGQGLRLIYYSQIVNDFQKGDIAEGYSVSREKKESFPLTVTSAQKNPTAFYLCASSIVGRLSYGYTFGSGTRLTVV.

This clone occurred a few times. The V call is TRBV7-2, the J call TRBJ2-5, with D perhaps assigned TRBD1 or TRBD2 (5 bases each). CDR1 is SGHTA and CDR2 is FQGNSA in the germline V gene. The CDR3 spans 13 residues. Deletions cut 4 bases from V and 7 bases from J, with 13 bases between. The CDR3 protein is CASSWGLTATQYF. In DNA form, the CDR3 reads TGTGCCAGCAGCTGGGGGTTGACGGCGACCCAGTACTTC.

The CDR3 protein is CASSPGRLDRETQYF. CDR3 nucleotide sequence: TGCGCCAGCAGCCCTGGCCGACTAGATCGGGAGACCCAGTACTTC. This chain connects TRBV5-1 to TRBJ2-5; possibly TRBD2 for D (6 bases). CDR3 size: 15 residues. The ends were cut back, 4 bases at V and 5 bases at J, with 18 bases in the middle. CDR1 and CDR2 from the germline V gene are SGHRS and YFSETQ.

This chain connects TRBV5-1 to TRBJ2-1; 8 bases agree with TRBD2. This CDR3 spans 15 amino acids. J was trimmed by 6 bases and V by 4 bases; bases with no gene match: 9. Germline V gene data show CDR1 as SGHRS and CDR2 as YFSETQ. The CDR3 DNA follows: TGCGCCAGCAGCCCGACTAGCGTACCGACCAATGAGCAGTTCTTC. As protein: CASSPTSVPTNEQFF.

This sequence joins TRBV7-9 and TRBJ2-7, with 7 bases lining up with TRBD2. The CDR3 consists of 14 residues. Losses at the gene ends were 4 bases for V and 6 bases for J; bases not matched to a gene: 9. The V gene's germline CDR1 is SEHNR and CDR2 FQNEAQ (reference sequence). CDR3 in amino acids: CASSSRREGLEQYF. CDR3 DNA: TGTGCCAGCAGCTCACGGAGGGAGGGCCTCGAGCAGTACTTC.

The chain is built from TRBV6-1 and TRBJ2-7; D may be TRBD1 or TRBD2 (6 bases each). The ends were cut back, 6 bases at V and 6 bases at J, with 18 bases in the middle. CDR1 and CDR2 from the germline V gene are MNHNS and SASEGT. The CDR3 consists of 14 residues. CDR3 amino acids: CASSRLGGLGEQYF. CDR3 DNA: TGTGCCAGCAGCAGACTAGGGGGGCTGGGCGAGCAGTACTTC.

This clone was counted between two and nine times. The V gene is TRBV5-1, the J gene TRBJ2-4; possible D gene TRBD2, 5 bases. Germline V gene sequence: CDR1 SGHRS, CDR2 YFSETQ. The ends were cut back, 3 bases at V and 6 bases at J, with 10 bases in the middle. This CDR3 has 13 amino acids. The CDR3 reads CASSWGVGNIQYF. CDR3 bases: TGCGCCAGCAGCTGGGGAGTTGGAAACATTCAGTACTTC.

This chain joins TRBV30 and TRBJ2-3, with a possible D match to TRBD1 (5 bases). V shed 4 bases and J shed 2 bases, with 16 bases lying between them. Germline V gene lookup returns CDR1 GTSNPN and CDR2 SVGIG (reference sequence). The CDR3 loop spans 15 amino acids. DNA of the CDR3: TGTGCCTGGACTAAAACAGGCGCTGTCACAGATACGCAGTATTTT. This translates into CAWTKTGAVTDTQYF.